The entry that follows covers one T cell receptor beta chain sequence. Its antigen remains undetermined. Base qualities are not recorded, but no much larger clone differs from it by a single base. Library preparation employed the immunoSEQ multiplex PCR assay. TCRdb took this table from immuneACCESS and kept in-frame rearrangements with V and J called. Such tables lack part of the clones; where checked against another copy, unresolved V genes explain under half of the gap, and the rest is unexplained. Across this sample there are 55,000 to 80,000 clones, with around 97% seen only once. The ten biggest clones cover roughly 0.21% of the sample. These data belong to a study of technical replicates of blood from a handful of donors (dated by TCRdb to the late 2010s). The CDR3, from cysteine to phenylalanine, totals 15 residues. This entry keeps only the CDR3 DNA: 45 bases, framed from base 1. The germline V end is reduced by 4 bases and the J end by 5 bases; junction bases left unmatched: 8. In the germline V gene (reference sequence), CDR1 corresponds to MNHEY and CDR2 to SMNVEV.

Input material: T cells isolated from PBMCs. The sequence derives from a human donor in good health. This receptor chain uses TRBV27 and TRBJ2-1; 7 of the junction bases match TRBD2. The bases read TGTGCCAGCAGTTCAGGGACTACCCCACACAATGAGCAGTTCTTC. The encoded protein is CASSSGTTPHNEQFF.